These 13 T cell receptor beta chains were all obtained from the same sample, sequenced in a study of CD8+ T cells in alopecia areata. TCR sequencing used cDNA made by reverse transcription of extracted RNA. Method: immunoSEQ multiplex PCR; TCRdb's copy keeps in-frame clones and lacks some. In the table there are some 150,000 clones, 67% of which are singletons. The sequences come from CD8+ T cells sorted from blood, collected at week 0. The source is a human donor with alopecia areata.

The V and J genes are TRBV4-1 and TRBJ2-7; 7 nucleotides agree with TRBD1. The germline V gene has CDR1 MGHRA and CDR2 YSYEKL. V shed 1 base, J shed 2 bases, and the junction held 2 bases outside the gene matches. This CDR3 is 14 amino acids long. CDR3 sequence reads: CASSQGTGPYEQYF. CDR3 coding DNA: TGCGCCAGCAGCCAAGGGACAGGACCCTACGAGCAGTACTTC.

This clone was seen a handful of times. The V and J genes are TRBV13 and TRBJ2-3; 7 bases are shared with TRBD2. The V gene's germline CDR1 is PRHDT and CDR2 FYEKMQ (reference sequence). The length of the CDR3 is 16 residues. The junction had 8 bases not matched to a gene; V was cut back by 5 bases and J by 0 bases. The CDR3 coding sequence is TGTGCCAGCAGCCCCACAGGAGCGGGGAGCACAGATACGCAGTATTTT. Translating gives CASSPTGAGSTDTQYF.

This clone was detected only a few times. The chain recombines TRBV6-5 with TRBJ2-7, with D possibly being TRBD2 (6 bases). CDR3 length: 14 amino acids. V was clipped by 0 bases and J by 0 bases, with 6 bases between them. From germline, CDR1 is MNHEY and CDR2 SVGAGI. The CDR3: CASSYSEGSYEQYF. The CDR3 nucleotides read TGTGCCAGCAGTTACTCGGAGGGCTCCTACGAGCAGTACTTC.

This clone was observed a single time. This chain joins TRBV9 and TRBJ2-2; 8 nucleotides match TRBD1. The V gene's germline CDR1 is SGDLS and CDR2 YYNGEE. This CDR3 is built from 20 residues. The trim removed 3 bases at V and 3 bases at J, leaving 19 bases unmatched. The CDR3 sequence: CASSAENRGDGTVDTGELFF. The CDR3 DNA reads as TGTGCCAGCAGCGCCGAGAACAGGGGGGACGGCACGGTCGACACCGGGGAGCTGTTTTTT.

The chain is built from TRBV7-2 and TRBJ1-5; D gene unclear. The germline CDR1 and CDR2 sequences are SGHTA and FQGNSA. This CDR3 is 15 amino acids long. The ends were cut back, 2 bases at V and 1 base at J, with 9 bases in the middle. The chain's CDR3 is CASSLWGESNQPQHF. DNA of the CDR3: TGTGCCAGCAGCTTATGGGGAGAAAGCAATCAGCCCCAGCATTTT.

In its sample, this clone was seen a few times. The chain employs TRBV29-1 and TRBJ1-2; 8 positions match TRBD1. Germline assignment: CDR1 SQVTM and CDR2 ANQGSEA. This CDR3 region has 13 residues. Unmatched junction bases numbered 11, after V lost 6 bases and J lost 8 bases. As DNA, the CDR3 is TGCAGCGTGACCCGGCAGACAGGGGACGGCTACACCTTC. Protein sequence: CSVTRQTGDGYTF.

The genes are TRBV4-1 and TRBJ2-1, with 11 bases identical to TRBD2. The V and J ends lost 0 bases and 5 bases, in that order; junction bases with no gene match: 3. This CDR3 is built from 16 residues. In germline, CDR1 is MGHRA, CDR2 YSYEKL. The CDR3 here is CASSQEGLAAHNEQFF. The CDR3, as DNA: TGCGCCAGCAGCCAAGAGGGACTAGCGGCGCACAATGAGCAGTTCTTC.

V usage is TRBV5-6 and J usage is TRBJ1-2; no firm D call. The germline V and J ends were trimmed by 7 bases and 1 base, with 8 bases remaining between them. CDR3 length equals 12 residues. Germline V gene lookup returns CDR1 SGHDT and CDR2 YYEEEE. Here the CDR3 reads CASGAGNYGYTF. CDR3 nucleotide sequence: TGTGCCAGCGGTGCGGGTAACTATGGCTACACCTTC.

This rearrangement joins TRBV4-1 to TRBJ1-2; maybe TRBD1 (5 bases). The CDR3 contains 16 residues. The V end lost 0 bases, the J end lost 2 bases, and 13 bases lay between the germline ends. Per the germline V gene, CDR1 is MGHRA and CDR2 is YSYEKL. CDR3 nucleotides: TGCGCCAGCAGCCAAGACCACCCGACAGAGAACTATGGCTACACCTTC. This translates into CASSQDHPTENYGYTF.

The J gene is TRBJ2-2, the V gene TRBV6-5; 8 bases line up with TRBD2. With 8 bases clipped from V and 1 base from J, the junction kept 6 bases outside the gene matches. The germline gives CDR1 MNHEY, CDR2 SVGAGI. The CDR3 runs 15 residues. The CDR3 bases are TGTGCCAGCGCACTCAGCGGGGGGAACACCGGGGAGCTGTTTTTT. Translated: CASALSGGNTGELFF.

The chain couples TRBV28 to TRBJ1-5; no firm D call. The germline CDR1 and CDR2 sequences are MDHEN and SYDVKM. Trimming shortened V by 2 bases and J by 11 bases, and 16 bases separated the two germline ends. This CDR3 comprises 14 residues. The CDR3 nucleotides are TGTGCCAGCAGTTTACGGCGGGGAGGCCGTTCCCAGCATTTT. Its translation: CASSLRRGGRSQHF.

V gene TRBV9 combines with J gene TRBJ1-1; 8 bases map to TRBD1. This CDR3 is built from 13 residues. Germline-derived CDR1 and CDR2 are SGDLS and YYNGEE. The V gene end was trimmed by 4 bases and the J gene end by 12 bases; junction bases not matched to a gene: 11. The CDR3 is CASSPSLGQGPFF. DNA of the CDR3: TGTGCCAGCAGCCCCTCACTTGGACAGGGACCTTTCTTT.

The rearrangement uses TRBV5-6 and TRBJ2-7; 12 nucleotides line up with TRBD1. V lost 9 bases, J lost 7 bases, and 14 bases stayed unmatched. The germline V gene encodes CDR1 SGHDT and CDR2 YYEEEE. This CDR3 region has 15 residues. CDR3: CATEPSGQGAGEQYF. In DNA form, the CDR3 reads TGTGCCACTGAGCCCTCGGGACAGGGGGCGGGAGAGCAGTACTTC.